This entry features one T cell receptor beta chain sequence. CDR3 length: 17 residues. The V gene's germline CDR1 is KGHDR and CDR2 SFDVKD. V lost 1 base and J 3 bases, leaving 18 bases between the germline ends. The TCR beta repertoire was assessed by survey-level immunoSEQ sequencing. TCRdb keeps only in-frame clones here, not all; method: immunoSEQ multiplex PCR. The repertoire consists of nearly 70,000 clones, with roughly 95% occurring once and the leading ten covering roughly 4%. This chain uses TRBV24-1 with TRBJ2-7; D uncertain. Sample: PBMCs. This TCR derives from a man in his forties or fifties with rheumatoid arthritis. The CDR3 DNA is TGTGCCACCAGTGATTTCCCCGTGGCTCCTAGACACTACGAGCAGTACTTC. Amino acid sequence: CATSDFPVAPRHYEQYF.